This entry features one TCR beta chain sequence. Naive CD8 cells, CD45RO-negative and positively selected for CCR7, excluded terminally differentiated effector memory CD45RA+ cells. These data come from a study of shared clonotypes between healthy human individuals. Deletions cut 5 bases from V and 5 bases from J, with 22 bases between. The CDR3 spans 16 residues. CDR1 and CDR2 from the germline V gene are SGHVS and FQNEAQ. At deep level, the assay was performed. How the authors handled the data: Filtering of immunoSEQ junctional sequences could not match full-length read filtering. The table came from immunoSEQ multiplex PCR; TCRdb's copy has only in-frame clones and leaves some out. D and trimming were read from the DNA, whereas the V and J calls and clone size are those reported in that table. The sample has around 550,000 clones; around 95% are singletons.

Sequenced material: naive CD8+ T cells sorted from blood. The receptor comes from a woman in her 30s in good health. This chain joins TRBV7-8 and TRBJ2-7; the D call may be TRBD1 or TRBD2 (6 bases each). The CDR3 region is CASSRDGGRRWHEQYF. The CDR3 region has the DNA TGTGCCAGCAGCCGCGATGGGGGGCGGCGTTGGCACGAGCAGTACTTC.